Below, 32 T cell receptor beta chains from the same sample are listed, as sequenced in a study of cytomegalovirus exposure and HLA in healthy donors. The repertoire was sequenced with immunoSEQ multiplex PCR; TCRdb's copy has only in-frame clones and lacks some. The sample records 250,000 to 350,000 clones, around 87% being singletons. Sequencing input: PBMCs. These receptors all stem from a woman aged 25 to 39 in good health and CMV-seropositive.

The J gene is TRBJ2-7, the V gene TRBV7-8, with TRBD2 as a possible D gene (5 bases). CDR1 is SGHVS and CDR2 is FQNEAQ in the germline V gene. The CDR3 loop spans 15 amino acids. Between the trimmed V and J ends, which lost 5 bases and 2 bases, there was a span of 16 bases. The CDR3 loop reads CASSPSPAATYEQYF. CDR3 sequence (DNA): TGTGCCAGCAGCCCATCTCCAGCGGCCACCTACGAGCAGTACTTC.

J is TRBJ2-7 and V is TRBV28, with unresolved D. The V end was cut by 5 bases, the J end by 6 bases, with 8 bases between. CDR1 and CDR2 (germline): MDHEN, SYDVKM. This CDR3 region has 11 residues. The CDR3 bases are TGTGCCAGCAGTCCCATGGCCGAGCAGTACTTC. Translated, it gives CASSPMAEQYF.

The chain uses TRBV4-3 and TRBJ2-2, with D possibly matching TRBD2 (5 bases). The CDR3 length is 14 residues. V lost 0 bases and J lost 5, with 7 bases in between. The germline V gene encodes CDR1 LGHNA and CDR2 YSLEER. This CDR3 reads CASSQDRETGELFF. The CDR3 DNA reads TGCGCCAGCAGCCAAGATCGGGAAACCGGGGAGCTGTTTTTT.

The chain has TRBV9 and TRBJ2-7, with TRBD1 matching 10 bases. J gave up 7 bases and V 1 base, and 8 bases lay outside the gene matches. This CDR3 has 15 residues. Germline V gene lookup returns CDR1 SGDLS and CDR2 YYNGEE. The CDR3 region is CASSVIGTGAGEQYF. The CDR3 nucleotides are TGTGCCAGCAGCGTAATAGGGACAGGGGCGGGGGAGCAGTACTTC.

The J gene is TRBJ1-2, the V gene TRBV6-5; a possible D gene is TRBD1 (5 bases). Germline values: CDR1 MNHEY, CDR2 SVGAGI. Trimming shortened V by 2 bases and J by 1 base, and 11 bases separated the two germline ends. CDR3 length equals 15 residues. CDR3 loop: CASSYGTGSNYGYTF. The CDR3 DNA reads TGTGCCAGCAGTTACGGTACAGGAAGTAACTATGGCTACACCTTC.

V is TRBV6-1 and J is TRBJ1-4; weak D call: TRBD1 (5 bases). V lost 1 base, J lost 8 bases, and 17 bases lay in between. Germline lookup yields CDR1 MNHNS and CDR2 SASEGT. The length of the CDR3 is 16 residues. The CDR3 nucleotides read TGTGCCAGCAGTGAAGAAATGTGGGGTTGGGGGGAAAAACTGTTTTTT. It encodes CASSEEMWGWGEKLFF.

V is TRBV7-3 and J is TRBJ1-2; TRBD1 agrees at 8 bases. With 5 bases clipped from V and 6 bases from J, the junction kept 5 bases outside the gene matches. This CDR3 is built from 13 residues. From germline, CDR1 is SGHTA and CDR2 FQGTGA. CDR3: CASSVSGGHGYTF. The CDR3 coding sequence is TGTGCCAGCAGCGTATCAGGGGGCCATGGCTACACCTTC.

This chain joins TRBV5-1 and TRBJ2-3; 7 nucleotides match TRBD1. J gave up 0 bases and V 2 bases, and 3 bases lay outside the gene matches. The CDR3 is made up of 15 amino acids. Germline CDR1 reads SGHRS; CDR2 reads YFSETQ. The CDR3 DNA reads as TGCGCCAGCAGCTTTGACAGGGCGAGCACAGATACGCAGTATTTT. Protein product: CASSFDRASTDTQYF.

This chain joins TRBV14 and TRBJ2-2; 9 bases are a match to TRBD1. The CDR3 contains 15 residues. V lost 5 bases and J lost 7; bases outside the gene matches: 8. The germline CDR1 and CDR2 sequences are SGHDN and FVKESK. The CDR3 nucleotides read TGTGCCAGCAGCTCACGGACAGGGGCTGGCGGGGAGCTGTTTTTT. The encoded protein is CASSSRTGAGGELFF.

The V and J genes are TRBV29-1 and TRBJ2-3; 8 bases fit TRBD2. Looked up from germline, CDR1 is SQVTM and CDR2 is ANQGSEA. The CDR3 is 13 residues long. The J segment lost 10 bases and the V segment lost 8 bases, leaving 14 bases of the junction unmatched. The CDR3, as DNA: TGCAGCTCTTATAGCGGGGAACCGTCTTCGCAGTATTTT. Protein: CSSYSGEPSSQYF.

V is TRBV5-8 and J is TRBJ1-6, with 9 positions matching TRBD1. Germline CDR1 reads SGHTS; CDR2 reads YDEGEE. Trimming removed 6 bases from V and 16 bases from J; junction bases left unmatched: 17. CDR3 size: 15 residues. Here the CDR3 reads CASTGQGRFGLLLHF. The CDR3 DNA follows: TGTGCCAGCACAGGACAGGGGCGGTTTGGGCTGCTGCTCCACTTT. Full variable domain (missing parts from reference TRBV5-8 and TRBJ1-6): EAGVTQSPTHLIKTRGQQATLRCSPISGHTSVYWYQQALGLGLQFLLWYDEGEERNRGNFPPRFSGRQFPNYSSELNVNALELEDSALYLCASTGQGRFGLLLHFGNGTRLTVT.

The chain's CDR3 is CASSQEPADTQYF. The CDR3 DNA sequence: TGCGCCAGCAGCCAAGAACCGGCCGATACGCAGTATTTT. This chain links TRBV4-3 with TRBJ2-3; D gene uncertain. V was shortened by 0 bases and J by 6 bases, with 7 bases between the two germline ends. Germline V gene data show CDR1 as LGHNA and CDR2 as YSLEER. This CDR3 spans 13 amino acids.

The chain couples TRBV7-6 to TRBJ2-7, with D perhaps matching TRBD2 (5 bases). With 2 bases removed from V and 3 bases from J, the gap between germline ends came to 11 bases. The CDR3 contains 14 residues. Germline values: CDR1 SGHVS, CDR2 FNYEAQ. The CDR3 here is CASSLLYGVYEQYF. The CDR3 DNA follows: TGTGCCAGCAGCTTACTCTACGGGGTCTACGAGCAGTACTTC.

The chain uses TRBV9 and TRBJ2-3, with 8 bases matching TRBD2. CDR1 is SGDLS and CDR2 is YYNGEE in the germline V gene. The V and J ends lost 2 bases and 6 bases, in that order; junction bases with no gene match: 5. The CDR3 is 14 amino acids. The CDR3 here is CASSVSGGQDTQYF. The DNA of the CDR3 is TGTGCCAGCAGCGTTTCGGGAGGGCAGGATACGCAGTATTTT.

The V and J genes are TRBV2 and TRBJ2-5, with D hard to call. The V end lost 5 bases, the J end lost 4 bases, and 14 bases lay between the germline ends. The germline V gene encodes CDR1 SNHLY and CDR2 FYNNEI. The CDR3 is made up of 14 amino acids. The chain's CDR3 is CASSLGFEPETQYF. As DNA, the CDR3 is TGTGCCAGCAGTTTAGGGTTCGAACCAGAGACCCAGTACTTC.

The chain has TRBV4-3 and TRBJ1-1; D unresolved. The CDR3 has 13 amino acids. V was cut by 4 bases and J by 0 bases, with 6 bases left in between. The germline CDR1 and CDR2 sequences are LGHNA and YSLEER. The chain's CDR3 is CASSRAMNTEAFF. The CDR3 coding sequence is TGCGCCAGCAGCCGTGCAATGAACACTGAAGCTTTCTTT.

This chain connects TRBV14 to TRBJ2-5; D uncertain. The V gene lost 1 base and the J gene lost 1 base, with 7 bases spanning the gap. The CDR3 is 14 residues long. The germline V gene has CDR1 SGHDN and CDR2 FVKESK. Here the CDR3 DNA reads TGTGCCAGCAGCCAAGTTCTAACCCAAGAGACCCAGTACTTC. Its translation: CASSQVLTQETQYF.

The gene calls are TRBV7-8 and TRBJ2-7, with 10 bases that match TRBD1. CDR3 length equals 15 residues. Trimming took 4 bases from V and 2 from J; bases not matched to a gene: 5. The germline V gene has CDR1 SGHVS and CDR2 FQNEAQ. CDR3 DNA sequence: TGTGCCAGCAGCTCGTGGACAGGGGGAACCTACGAGCAGTACTTC. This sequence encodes CASSSWTGGTYEQYF.

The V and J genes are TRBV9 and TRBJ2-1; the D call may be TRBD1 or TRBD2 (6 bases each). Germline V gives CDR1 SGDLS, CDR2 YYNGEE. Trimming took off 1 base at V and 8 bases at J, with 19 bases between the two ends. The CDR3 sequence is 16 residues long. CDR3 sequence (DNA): TGTGCCAGCAGCGTATCAGGCCGGGGGCGCGTTGATGAGCAGTTCTTC. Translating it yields CASSVSGRGRVDEQFF.

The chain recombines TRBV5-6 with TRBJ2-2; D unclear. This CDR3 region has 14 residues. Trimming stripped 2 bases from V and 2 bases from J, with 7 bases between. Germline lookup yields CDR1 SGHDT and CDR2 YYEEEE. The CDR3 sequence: CASSFWQNTGELFF. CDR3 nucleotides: TGTGCCAGCAGCTTTTGGCAAAACACCGGGGAGCTGTTTTTT.

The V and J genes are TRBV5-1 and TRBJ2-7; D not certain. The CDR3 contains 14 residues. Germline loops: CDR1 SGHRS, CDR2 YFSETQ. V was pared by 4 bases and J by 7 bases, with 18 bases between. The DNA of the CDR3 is TGCGCCAGCAGCCCTTCCCGGCCCGCCGATGAGCAGTACTTC. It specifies CASSPSRPADEQYF.

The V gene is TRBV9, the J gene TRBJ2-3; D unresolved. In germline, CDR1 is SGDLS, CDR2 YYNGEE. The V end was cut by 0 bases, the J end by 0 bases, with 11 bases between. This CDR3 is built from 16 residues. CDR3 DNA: TGTGCCAGCAGCGTAGGGTTGAACCCTAGCACAGATACGCAGTATTTT. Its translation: CASSVGLNPSTDTQYF.

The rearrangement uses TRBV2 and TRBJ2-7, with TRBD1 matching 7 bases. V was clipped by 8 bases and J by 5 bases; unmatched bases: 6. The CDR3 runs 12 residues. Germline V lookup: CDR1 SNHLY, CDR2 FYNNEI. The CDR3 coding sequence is TGTGCCAGCCTGGGGACAGCTAACGAGCAGTACTTC. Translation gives CASLGTANEQYF.

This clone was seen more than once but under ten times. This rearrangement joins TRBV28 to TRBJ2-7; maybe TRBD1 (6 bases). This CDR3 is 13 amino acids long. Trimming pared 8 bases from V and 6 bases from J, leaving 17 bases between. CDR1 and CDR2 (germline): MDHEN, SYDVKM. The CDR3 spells CASAGAARGEQYF. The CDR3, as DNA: TGTGCCAGCGCAGGGGCGGCCCGGGGCGAGCAGTACTTC.

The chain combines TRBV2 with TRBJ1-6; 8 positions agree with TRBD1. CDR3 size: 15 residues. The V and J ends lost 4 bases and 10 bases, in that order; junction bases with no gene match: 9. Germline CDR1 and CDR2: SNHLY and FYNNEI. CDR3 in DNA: TGTGCCAGCAGTGCCCGGACAGGGCAAAACTCACCCCTCCACTTT. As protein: CASSARTGQNSPLHF. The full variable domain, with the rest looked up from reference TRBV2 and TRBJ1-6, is EPEVTQTPSHQVTQMGQEVILRCVPISNHLYFYWYRQILGQKVEFLVSFYNNEISEKSEIFDDQFSVERPDGSNFTLKIRSTKLEDSAMYFCASSARTGQNSPLHFGNGTRLTVT.

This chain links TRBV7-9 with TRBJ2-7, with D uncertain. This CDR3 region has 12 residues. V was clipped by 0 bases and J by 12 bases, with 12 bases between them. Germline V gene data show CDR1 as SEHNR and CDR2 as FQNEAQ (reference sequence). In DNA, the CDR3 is TGTGCCAGCAGCTTAGCGGCTCTAGACCTGTACTTC. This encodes CASSLAALDLYF.

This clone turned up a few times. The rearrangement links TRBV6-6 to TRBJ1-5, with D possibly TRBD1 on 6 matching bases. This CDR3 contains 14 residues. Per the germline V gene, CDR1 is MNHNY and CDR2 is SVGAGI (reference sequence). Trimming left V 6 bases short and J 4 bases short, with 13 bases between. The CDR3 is CASRNYQGNQPQHF. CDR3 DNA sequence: TGTGCCAGCAGAAATTACCAGGGGAATCAGCCCCAGCATTTT.

CDR3 nucleotides: TGTGCCAGCAGCGTAGCTGCGAACACTGAAGCTTTCTTT. It is translated as CASSVAANTEAFF. The gene calls are TRBV9 and TRBJ1-1, with D unclear. The CDR3 totals 13 residues. Germline V lookup: CDR1 SGDLS, CDR2 YYNGEE. V was clipped by 0 bases and J by 1 base, with 4 bases between them.

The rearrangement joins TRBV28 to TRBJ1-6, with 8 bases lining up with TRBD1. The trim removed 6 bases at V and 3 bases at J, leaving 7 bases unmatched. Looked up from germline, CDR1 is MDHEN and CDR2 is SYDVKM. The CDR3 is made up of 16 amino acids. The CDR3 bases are TGTGCCAGCAGCCGAGGACAGGGCTTCTATAATTCACCCCTCCACTTT. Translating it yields CASSRGQGFYNSPLHF.

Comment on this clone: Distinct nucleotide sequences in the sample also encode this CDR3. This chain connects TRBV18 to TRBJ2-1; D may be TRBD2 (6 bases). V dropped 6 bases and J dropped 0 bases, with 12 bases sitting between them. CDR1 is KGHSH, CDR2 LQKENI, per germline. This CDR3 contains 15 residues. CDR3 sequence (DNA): TGTGCCAGCTCTCCGCGGGGTAGCTCCTACAATGAGCAGTTCTTC. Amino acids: CASSPRGSSYNEQFF. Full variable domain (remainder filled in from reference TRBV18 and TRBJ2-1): NAGVMQNPRHLVRRRGQEARLRCSPMKGHSHVYWYRQLPEEGLKFMVYLQKENIIDESGMPKERFSAEFPKEGPSILRIQQVVRGDSAAYFCASSPRGSSYNEQFFGPGTRLTVL.

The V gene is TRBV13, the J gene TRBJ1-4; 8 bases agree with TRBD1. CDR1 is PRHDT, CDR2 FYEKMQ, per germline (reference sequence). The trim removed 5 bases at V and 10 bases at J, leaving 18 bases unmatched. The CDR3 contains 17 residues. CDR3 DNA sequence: TGTGCCAGCAGCCCGCGCTTGATGACAGGGGCGTCCGGAAAACTGTTTTTT. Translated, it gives CASSPRLMTGASGKLFF. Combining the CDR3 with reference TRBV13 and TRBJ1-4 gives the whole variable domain AAGVIQSPRHLIKEKRETATLKCYPIPRHDTVYWYQQGPGQDPQFLISFYEKMQSDKGSIPDRFSAQQFSDYHSELNMSSLELGDSALYFCASSPRLMTGASGKLFFGSGTQLSVL.

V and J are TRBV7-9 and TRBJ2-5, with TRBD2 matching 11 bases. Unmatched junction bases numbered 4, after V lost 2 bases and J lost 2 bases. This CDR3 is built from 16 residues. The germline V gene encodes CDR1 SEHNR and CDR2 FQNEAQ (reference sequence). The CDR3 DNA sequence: TGTGCCAGCAGCTTAACTAGCGGGAGTGGGCAAGAGACCCAGTACTTC. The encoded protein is CASSLTSGSGQETQYF.